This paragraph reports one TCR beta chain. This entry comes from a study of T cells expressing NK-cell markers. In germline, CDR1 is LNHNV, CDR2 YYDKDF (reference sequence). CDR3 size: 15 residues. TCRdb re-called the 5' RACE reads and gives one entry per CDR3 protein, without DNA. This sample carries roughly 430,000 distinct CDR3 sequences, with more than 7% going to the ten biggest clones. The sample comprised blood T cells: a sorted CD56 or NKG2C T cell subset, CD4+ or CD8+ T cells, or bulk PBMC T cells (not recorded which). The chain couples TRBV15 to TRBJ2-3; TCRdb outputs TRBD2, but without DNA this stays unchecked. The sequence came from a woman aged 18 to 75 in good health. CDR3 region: CATSRGGKVADTQYF.